Listed below are T cell receptor beta chains from one sample, sequenced in a study of identical twins. In TCRdb, the 5' RACE reads were re-called with MiXCR into one record per CDR3 protein. This sample has fewer than 500,000 distinct CDR3 sequences; roughly an eighth occur once, and the top ten carry about 1%. These records were also assigned to another study, of yellow fever vaccine responses in identical twins.

Sample: CD4+ T cells sorted from blood. Receptors originate from a woman between 18 and 30 years old in good health. Each CDR3 is given with its conserved first and last residue. Fields, in order: D gene, J gene, V gene, clone size, CDR3 length, CDR3 protein, CDR3 DNA. A D gene is named only where the DNA matches it firmly. The size of a clone is reported for some rows only, either as once, few or many, or as a class for expanded clones.

TRBD1 TRBJ1-5 TRBV10-3 few 15 CASGKDRDVNQPQHF TGTGCCAGCGGGAAGGACAGGGATGTCAATCAGCCCCAGCATTTT
TRBD1 TRBJ1-1 TRBV2 once 14 CASSERGQNTEAFF TGTGCCAGCAGTGAAAGGGGGCAGAACACTGAAGCTTTCTTT
TRBD2 TRBJ2-7 TRBV18 few 15 CASSPPGTGGGEQYF TGTGCCAGCTCACCACCAGGCACGGGCGGGGGAGAGCAGTACTTC
- TRBJ1-4 TRBV25-1 few 14 CASSEWAGNEKLFF TGTGCCAGCAGTGAATGGGCCGGGAATGAAAAACTGTTTTTT
TRBD1 TRBJ2-1 TRBV6-1 many 15 CASSQDRVLINEQFF TGTGCCAGCAGCCAGGACAGGGTTCTAATCAATGAGCAGTTCTTC
- TRBJ2-7 TRBV24-1 - 13 CATSDSRTSGQYF TGTGCCACCAGTGATTCGCGGACGAGCGGTCAGTACTTC
- TRBJ2-2 TRBV7-2 few 15 CASSLGPTITGELFF TGTGCCAGCAGCTTGGGACCAACGATCACCGGGGAGCTGTTTTTT
TRBD1 TRBJ2-7 TRBV7-2 few 15 CASSPGQGSGYEQYF TGTGCCAGCAGTCCTGGACAGGGGTCTGGTTACGAGCAGTACTTC
TRBD1 TRBJ1-2 TRBV10-3 few 14 CAISPPGQNYGYTF TGTGCCATCAGCCCGCCGGGACAGAACTATGGCTACACCTTC
TRBD2 TRBJ2-1 TRBV5-1 - 15 CASSLGPGGLTEQFF TGCGCCAGCAGCTTGGGTCCGGGAGGGTTGACTGAGCAGTTCTTC
- TRBJ1-5 TRBV7-2 - 14 CASSSTAGNQPQHF TGTGCCAGCAGCTCTACAGCCGGAAATCAGCCCCAGCATTTT
- TRBJ2-4 TRBV4-3 few 15 CASSQGWGAKNIQYF TGCGCCAGCAGCCAAGGCTGGGGGGCCAAAAACATTCAGTACTTC
- TRBJ2-1 TRBV3-1 - 15 CASSQALASYNEQFF TGTGCCAGCAGCCAAGCCCTAGCCTCCTACAATGAGCAGTTCTTC
- TRBJ2-3 TRBV29-1 many 12 CSVDGRTDTQYF TGCAGCGTTGACGGGCGCACAGATACGCAGTATTTT
- TRBJ2-2 TRBV7-8 - 17 CASSPRVGNLGTGELFF TGTGCCAGCAGCCCCAGGGTTGGGAATTTGGGCACCGGGGAGCTGTTTTTT
TRBD2 TRBJ2-7 TRBV4-3 few 21 CASSQEGPSSGRLPLFYEQYF TGCGCCAGCAGCCAAGAGGGCCCCTCTAGCGGGAGGCTCCCCCTCTTCTACGAGCAGTACTTC
TRBD2 TRBJ2-1 TRBV5-1 - 13 CASALAGGNEQFF TGCGCCAGCGCACTAGCGGGGGGCAATGAGCAGTTCTTC
TRBD1 TRBJ1-5 TRBV10-2 many 15 CASRGHGQGEQPQHF TGCGCCAGCAGAGGCCATGGACAGGGCGAGCAGCCCCAGCATTTT
- TRBJ2-5 TRBV20-1 - 13 CSARDWGAGTQYF TGCAGTGCTAGAGATTGGGGGGCGGGGACCCAGTACTTC
- TRBJ1-1 TRBV11-3 many 13 CASSLKANTEAFF TGTGCCAGCAGCTTAAAAGCGAACACTGAAGCTTTCTTT
TRBD2 TRBJ2-2 TRBV7-2 - 15 CASSNSGGLSGELFF TGTGCCAGCAGCAACAGCGGGGGGTTATCCGGGGAGCTGTTTTTT
- TRBJ2-7 TRBV20-1 - 10 CSASSGNRYF TGCAGTGCTAGTTCCGGCAACCGGTACTTC
- TRBJ1-4 TRBV20-1 - 14 CSALPAGGGEKLFF TGCAGTGCTCTCCCGGCGGGGGGTGGTGAAAAACTGTTTTTT
- TRBJ2-5 TRBV7-2 - 15 CASSLVSGWEETQYF TGTGCCAGCAGCTTAGTCTCCGGTTGGGAAGAGACCCAGTACTTC
TRBD2 TRBJ2-2 TRBV6-5 - 15 CASSYPSGRPGELFF TGTGCCAGCAGTTATCCCAGCGGGAGGCCCGGGGAGCTGTTTTTT
TRBD1 TRBJ1-1 TRBV5-5 - 16 CASSLGTGAANTEAFF TGTGCCAGCAGCTTAGGGACAGGGGCTGCGAACACTGAAGCTTTCTTT
- TRBJ2-3 TRBV7-9 many 15 CASSSRLESTDTQYF TGTGCCAGCAGCTCCAGACTGGAGTCCACAGATACGCAGTATTTT
TRBD1 TRBJ2-7 TRBV12-3/TRBV12-4 many 14 CASRPTGGTYEQYF TGTGCCAGCAGGCCGACAGGGGGCACCTACGAGCAGTACTTC
TRBD2 TRBJ2-7 TRBV6-1 many 14 CASSRGGSSYEQYF TGTGCCAGCAGTCGGGGCGGGAGCTCCTACGAGCAGTACTTC
TRBD1 TRBJ2-7 TRBV6-5 - 14 CASSYRGQKVEQYF TGTGCCAGCAGTTACAGGGGACAGAAGGTCGAGCAGTACTTC
- TRBJ2-7 TRBV10-3 - 14 CAISEARGGYEQYF TGTGCCATCAGTGAGGCCAGGGGCGGATACGAGCAGTACTTC
TRBD2 TRBJ2-7 TRBV7-2 - 16 CASSLDASGSYYEQYF TGTGCCAGCAGCTTAGATGCTAGCGGGAGCTACTACGAGCAGTACTTC
TRBD1 TRBJ1-5 TRBV28 - 17 CASSSSGQGAFEQPQHF TGTGCCAGCAGTTCCTCGGGACAGGGGGCGTTTGAGCAGCCCCAGCATTTT
- TRBJ2-3 TRBV9 few 16 CASSALDRTSTDTQYF TGTGCCAGCAGCGCACTCGACAGGACTAGCACAGATACGCAGTATTTT
TRBD1 TRBJ1-1 TRBV6-5 many 15 CASSYEGGRGTEAFF TGTGCCAGCAGTTACGAAGGGGGCAGGGGCACTGAAGCTTTCTTT
- TRBJ2-7 TRBV4-2 few 16 CASSQDPGGRGGEQYF TGTGCCAGCAGCCAAGATCCCGGCGGGAGAGGGGGCGAGCAGTACTTC
- TRBJ1-2 TRBV21-1 - 15 CASSKVGTGCGGYTF TGTGCCAGCAGCAAAGTAGGCACAGGGTGTGGGGGCTACACCTTC
- TRBJ2-3 TRBV5-1 - 14 CASSLKSTGDTQYF TGCGCCAGCAGCTTGAAGTCTACCGGAGATACGCAGTATTTT
- TRBJ1-2 TRBV28 - 13 CASTPGGYYGYTF TGTGCCAGCACGCCGGGCGGGTATTATGGCTACACCTTC
- TRBJ2-2 TRBV29-1 few 17 CSVKYGAGAGKAGELFF TGCAGCGTTAAATACGGGGCAGGGGCGGGGAAGGCCGGGGAGCTGTTTTTT
TRBD1 TRBJ2-3 TRBV6-6 - 14 CASSYRQGTDTQYF TGTGCCAGCAGTTACCGACAGGGTACAGATACGCAGTATTTT
TRBD2 TRBJ2-1 TRBV7-9 - 15 CASIPTSGSYNEQFF TGTGCCAGCATCCCGACTAGCGGCTCCTACAATGAGCAGTTCTTC
TRBD2 TRBJ2-2 TRBV11-2 - 18 CASSSRFLSGRAGGELFF TGTGCCAGCAGCTCCCGATTCCTTAGCGGGAGGGCCGGCGGGGAGCTGTTTTTT
- TRBJ2-5 TRBV20-1 many 13 CSAERDGEETQYF TGCAGTGCTGAAAGGGACGGGGAAGAGACCCAGTACTTC
TRBD2 TRBJ2-7 TRBV7-9 - 15 CASSFRAGAAYEQYF TGTGCCAGCAGCTTCAGGGCGGGAGCCGCCTACGAGCAGTACTTC
- TRBJ1-4 TRBV12-3/TRBV12-4 few 15 CASSFTGETNEKLFF TGTGCCAGCAGTTTCACGGGGGAAACTAATGAAAAACTGTTTTTT
TRBD1 TRBJ1-5 TRBV5-1 - 13 CASSGGQGMPQHF TGCGCCAGCAGCGGGGGACAGGGGATGCCCCAGCATTTT
- TRBJ2-3 TRBV12-3/TRBV12-4 few 17 CASSLSLGGIHPDTQYF TGTGCCAGCAGTCTCTCCCTCGGGGGAATCCATCCAGATACGCAGTATTTT
TRBD2 TRBJ2-1 TRBV25-1 few 13 CASSAGGQHEQFF TGTGCCAGCAGCGCGGGGGGGCAACATGAGCAGTTCTTC
TRBD2 TRBJ2-1 TRBV29-1 many 18 CSVEYTSGRVSSYNEQFF TGCAGCGTTGAGTACACTAGCGGGAGGGTTAGCTCCTACAATGAGCAGTTCTTC
- TRBJ2-2 TRBV6-4 many 14 CASSVQGNTGELFF TGTGCCAGCAGTGTACAGGGTAACACCGGGGAGCTGTTTTTT
TRBD2 TRBJ2-5 TRBV4-2 - 17 CASSQDRGGGPQETQYF TGTGCCAGCAGCCAAGATCGTGGCGGGGGGCCCCAAGAGACCCAGTACTTC